This entry lists 13 T cell receptor beta chains sequenced from one sample in a study of blood T cell repertoires in COVID-19. Here immunoSEQ multiplex PCR was the method, and the copy in TCRdb shows in-frame clones only, minus some. The table has some 70,000 clones, 73% seen once. Sequencing was done on a sample of peripheral blood. The receptors here all came from a man in his 60s with acute or convalescent COVID-19.

This clone was picked up many times. This chain uses TRBV7-2 with TRBJ2-1; D unclear. Trimming removed 0 bases at V and 6 bases at J, with 9 bases between. Germline V gene data show CDR1 as SGHTA and CDR2 as FQGNSA. CDR3 size: 14 residues. This CDR3 is CASSLARGGNEQFF. The CDR3 DNA follows: TGTGCCAGCAGCTTAGCGCGAGGTGGCAATGAGCAGTTCTTC.

This clone was detected a few times. The rearrangement links TRBV5-6 to TRBJ2-3, with TRBD2 identical over 9 bases. The V gene's germline CDR1 is SGHDT and CDR2 YYEEEE. CDR3 length: 15 amino acids. The V segment lost 3 bases and the J segment 3 bases; nucleotides outside the gene matches: 5. CDR3 bases: TGTGCCAGCAGCTCATTAGCGGGGGAGACAGATACGCAGTATTTT. Its translation is CASSSLAGETDTQYF.

This clone appeared once. The rearrangement uses TRBV21-1 and TRBJ2-5; the table calls TRBD1, which could not be checked here. TRBV21-1 is tagged as a pseudogene. The CDR3 covers 19 residues. DNA of the CDR3: TGTGCCAGCAGCAAAAGTCGGGGACACCCCAGGGGCTACCAAGAGACCCAGTACTTC. As protein: CASSKSRGHPRGYQETQYF.

This chain uses TRBV5-1 with TRBJ2-6; TRBD2 aligns across 12 bases. Losses at the gene ends were 0 bases for V and 0 bases for J; bases not matched to a gene: 4. The CDR3 loop spans 19 amino acids. Germline CDR1 and CDR2: SGHRS and YFSETQ. The CDR3 loop reads CASSLGLAGEASGANVLTF. CDR3 sequence (DNA): TGCGCCAGCAGCTTGGGACTAGCGGGGGAGGCCTCTGGGGCCAACGTCCTGACTTTC.

J is TRBJ2-3 and V is TRBV18; D may be TRBD2 (7 bases). V was pared by 0 bases and J by 0 bases, with 10 bases between. The CDR3 covers 16 residues. Germline assignment: CDR1 KGHSH and CDR2 LQKENI. CDR3 sequence reads: CASSPPGGPSTDTQYF. In DNA form, the CDR3 reads TGTGCCAGCTCACCACCCGGGGGGCCTAGCACAGATACGCAGTATTTT. Full variable domain (outside the CDR3, taken from reference TRBV18 and TRBJ2-3): NAGVMQNPRHLVRRRGQEARLRCSPMKGHSHVYWYRQLPEEGLKFMVYLQKENIIDESGMPKERFSAEFPKEGPSILRIQQVVRGDSAAYFCASSPPGGPSTDTQYFGPGTRLTVL.

The genes are TRBV4-1 and TRBJ2-4; a possible D gene is TRBD1 (7 bases). The CDR3 sequence is 14 residues long. Per germline, CDR1 MGHRA and CDR2 YSYEKL. Trimming took 3 bases from V and 7 from J, leaving 13 bases between them. CDR3 in DNA: TGCGCCAGCAGCCAGGGGTCAGGGGGGAACATTCAGTACTTC. It encodes CASSQGSGGNIQYF.

This chain uses TRBV5-6 with TRBJ2-7; D gene ambiguous. Between the trimmed V and J ends, which lost 3 bases and 0 bases, there was a span of 10 bases. The V gene's germline CDR1 is SGHDT and CDR2 YYEEEE. The CDR3 spans 14 residues. Written as DNA, the CDR3 is TGTGCCAGCAGCTCAGTCCAGTCCTCCTACGAGCAGTACGTC. The encoded protein is CASSSVQSSYEQYV.

The rearrangement uses TRBV19 and TRBJ2-7, with 8 bases identical to TRBD1. The CDR3 sequence is 13 residues long. CDR1 is LNHDA and CDR2 is SQIVND in the germline V gene (reference sequence). With V trimmed by 5 bases and J by 4 bases, 4 bases remained unmatched. Written as DNA, the CDR3 is TGTGCCAGTAGTCCGAGGACAGGGTACGAGCAGTACTTC. Translating gives CASSPRTGYEQYF.

The chain couples TRBV7-8 to TRBJ2-5, with 7 bases that match TRBD2. This CDR3 is 14 amino acids long. V gave up 1 base and J gave up 7 bases; unmatched junction bases: 6. The germline V gene encodes CDR1 SGHVS and CDR2 FQNEAQ. The CDR3 DNA is TGTGCCAGCAGCTTAGTAGGCAGGGAGGGGACCCAGTACTTC. It translates to CASSLVGREGTQYF.

This clone showed up just a few times. This chain connects TRBV6-6 to TRBJ1-4; 7 bases match TRBD1. There are 15 residues in the CDR3. V was clipped by 7 bases and J by 6 bases; unmatched bases: 11. Per the germline V gene, CDR1 is MNHNY and CDR2 is SVGAGI (reference sequence). The CDR3: CASNQEGAGDEKLFF. The CDR3 bases are TGTGCCAGCAACCAGGAGGGGGCGGGCGATGAAAAACTGTTTTTT.

This chain connects TRBV3-1 (or the pseudogene TRBV3-2) to TRBJ2-2, with TRBD1 matching over 9 bases. Germline loops: CDR1 LGHDT, CDR2 YNNKEL (reference sequence). Germline trimming cut 10 bases from V and 1 base from J; bases unmatched to any gene: 7. The CDR3 has 15 amino acids. CDR3 sequence: CATKQGALNTGELFF. CDR3 DNA: TGTGCCACAAAACAGGGGGCTTTGAACACCGGGGAGCTGTTTTTT.

This chain connects TRBV19 to TRBJ2-6; D is possibly TRBD1 (6 bases). The germline V gene encodes CDR1 LNHDA and CDR2 SQIVND (reference sequence). Trimming pared 2 bases from V and 4 bases from J, leaving 18 bases between. The CDR3 totals 18 residues. This CDR3 reads CASSIRAGASGGANVLTF. CDR3 DNA: TGTGCCAGTAGTATAAGGGCAGGGGCTTCCGGAGGGGCCAACGTCCTGACTTTC.

CDR3: CASSLVEGGFNNEQFF. The CDR3 DNA follows: TGTGCCAGCAGCTTGGTCGAAGGGGGTTTCAACAATGAGCAGTTCTTC. The J gene is TRBJ2-1, the V gene TRBV5-6; weak D call: TRBD1 (6 bases). Deletions cut 0 bases from V and 5 bases from J, with 15 bases between. CDR3 length: 16 residues. Germline V gene data show CDR1 as SGHDT and CDR2 as YYEEEE.